The rows below give T cell receptor beta chains drawn from one sample of a study of prognosis after radiotherapy for stage I lung cancer. From the multiplex PCR reads, TCRdb called clonotypes with MiXCR, one entry per CDR3 protein. The data show around 14,000 distinct CDR3 sequences, over 25% seen once. The sample consisted of PBMCs, taken before or after stereotactic body radiation therapy (not recorded which). These receptors all come from a donor at least 50 years old with non-small cell lung cancer. The CDR3 runs from the conserved cysteine through the conserved F or W. A D gene is named only where the DNA matches it firmly. Rows may omit the clone size; those that give it use once, few, many or a size class.

clone size: many; J gene: TRBJ2-1; D gene: TRBD2; V gene: TRBV30; CDR3 protein: CAWSAPGRVGHNEQFF; CDR3 DNA: TGTGCCTGGAGTGCACCAGGGAGGGTAGGTCACAATGAGCAGTTCTTC
clone size: -; J gene: TRBJ1-1; D gene: -; V gene: TRBV20-1; CDR3 protein: CSARAAGEAEAFF; CDR3 DNA: TGCAGTGCTAGAGCGGCCGGAGAGGCTGAAGCTTTCTTT
clone size: many; J gene: TRBJ2-5; D gene: TRBD2; V gene: TRBV19; CDR3 protein: CASSLSGRETQYF; CDR3 DNA: TGTGCCAGTAGTCTAAGCGGGAGAGAGACCCAGTACTTC
clone size: many; J gene: TRBJ1-1; D gene: -; V gene: TRBV27; CDR3 protein: CASSLRVDSLTFF; CDR3 DNA: TGTGCCAGCAGTTTAAGGGTTGATAGTCTAACTTTCTTT
clone size: -; J gene: TRBJ2-1; D gene: TRBD2; V gene: TRBV2; CDR3 protein: CASSKGTTRFNEQFF; CDR3 DNA: TGTGCCAGCAGCAAGGGGACTACCCGTTTCAATGAGCAGTTCTTC
clone size: many; J gene: TRBJ1-2; D gene: TRBD1; V gene: TRBV27; CDR3 protein: CASRPDRDYGYTF; CDR3 DNA: TGTGCCAGCAGACCGGACAGGGACTATGGCTACACCTTC
clone size: many; J gene: TRBJ1-1; D gene: -; V gene: TRBV5-1; CDR3 protein: CASSVLSSPTGNTEAFF; CDR3 DNA: TGCGCCAGCAGCGTACTGAGCTCACCGACAGGGAACACTGAAGCTTTCTTT
clone size: -; J gene: TRBJ2-5; D gene: -; V gene: TRBV6-6; CDR3 protein: CASSYSIAGKGETQYF; CDR3 DNA: TGCGCCAGCAGTTACTCGATCGCAGGGAAGGGCGAGACCCAGTACTTC
clone size: many; J gene: TRBJ2-4; D gene: -; V gene: TRBV27; CDR3 protein: CASSSRVRVAKNIQYF; CDR3 DNA: TGTGCCAGCAGTTCCAGGGTACGGGTTGCCAAAAACATTCAGTACTTC
clone size: medium-sized; J gene: TRBJ2-5; D gene: -; V gene: TRBV30; CDR3 protein: CAWSSSQPETQYF; CDR3 DNA: TGTGCCTGGAGTTCCAGTCAGCCAGAGACCCAGTACTTC
clone size: -; J gene: TRBJ2-3; D gene: -; V gene: TRBV9; CDR3 protein: CASSVGGRVTDTHYF; CDR3 DNA: TGTGCCAGCAGCGTGGGTGGCAGAGTAACAGATACGCATTATTTT
clone size: many; J gene: TRBJ1-1; D gene: -; V gene: TRBV7-6; CDR3 protein: CASSLMRGKNTEAFF; CDR3 DNA: TGTGCCAGCAGCTTAATGCGGGGGAAGAACACTGAAGCTTTCTTT
clone size: many; J gene: TRBJ2-2; D gene: -; V gene: TRBV7-2; CDR3 protein: CASSSQDWRTGELFF; CDR3 DNA: TGTGCCAGCAGCTCACAGGACTGGCGAACCGGGGAGCTGTTTTTT
clone size: medium-sized; J gene: TRBJ2-1; D gene: -; V gene: TRBV19; CDR3 protein: CASGFRTRGNEQFF; CDR3 DNA: TGTGCCAGTGGGTTTCGGACTAGGGGGAATGAGCAGTTCTTC
clone size: many; J gene: TRBJ1-2; D gene: -; V gene: TRBV28; CDR3 protein: CASSLFSRVVYGYTF; CDR3 DNA: TGTGCCAGCAGTTTATTCTCCAGGGTTGTCTATGGCTACACCTTC
clone size: once; J gene: TRBJ2-1; D gene: TRBD2; V gene: TRBV6-2/TRBV6-3; CDR3 protein: CASSYQSLAGSGNEQFF; CDR3 DNA: TGTGCCAGCAGTTATCAATCTCTAGCGGGAAGTGGAAATGAGCAGTTCTTC
clone size: -; J gene: TRBJ2-1; D gene: TRBD2; V gene: TRBV5-1; CDR3 protein: CASSPGGLPGGHEQFF; CDR3 DNA: TGCGCCAGCAGCCCAGGCGGTCTACCGGGGGGGCATGAGCAGTTCTTC
clone size: many; J gene: TRBJ1-1; D gene: -; V gene: TRBV11-2; CDR3 protein: CASSLDRGDTEAFF; CDR3 DNA: TGTGCCAGCAGCTTAGATAGGGGGGACACTGAAGCTTTCTTT
clone size: -; J gene: TRBJ2-7; D gene: -; V gene: TRBV7-9; CDR3 protein: CASSLVSGGQYEEYF; CDR3 DNA: TGTGCCAGCAGCTTAGTCTCGGGGGGCCAGTACGAGGAGTACTTC
clone size: many; J gene: TRBJ2-7; D gene: TRBD1; V gene: TRBV15; CDR3 protein: CATSTDRVGWEQYF; CDR3 DNA: TGTGCCACCAGCACCGACAGGGTGGGGTGGGAGCAGTACTTC
clone size: many; J gene: TRBJ2-7; D gene: -; V gene: TRBV28; CDR3 protein: CATRGSRIYEQYF; CDR3 DNA: TGTGCCACTAGGGGATCCAGAATCTACGAGCAGTACTTC
clone size: -; J gene: TRBJ2-7; D gene: -; V gene: TRBV28; CDR3 protein: CASSTSYQGLEQYF; CDR3 DNA: TGTGCCAGCAGTACCTCGTACCAGGGTCTCGAGCAGTACTTC
clone size: -; J gene: TRBJ1-5; D gene: -; V gene: TRBV2; CDR3 protein: CASGASNSNQPQHF; CDR3 DNA: TGTGCCAGCGGTGCATCAAATAGCAATCAGCCCCAGCATTTT
clone size: many; J gene: TRBJ1-1; D gene: -; V gene: TRBV29-1; CDR3 protein: CSVGRMNTEAFF; CDR3 DNA: TGCAGCGTTGGACGGATGAACACTGAAGCTTTCTTT
clone size: many; J gene: TRBJ1-2; D gene: -; V gene: TRBV24-1; CDR3 protein: CATSDNGGNYGYTF; CDR3 DNA: TGTGCCACCAGTGATAACGGGGGAAACTATGGCTACACCTTC
clone size: many; J gene: TRBJ1-6; D gene: TRBD1; V gene: TRBV9; CDR3 protein: CASSVTPHGTGDSPLHF; CDR3 DNA: TGTGCCAGCAGCGTCACCCCCCACGGGACAGGGGATTCACCCCTCCACTTT
clone size: once; J gene: TRBJ2-7; D gene: TRBD2; V gene: TRBV4-2; CDR3 protein: CASSQGSGRAYEEYF; CDR3 DNA: TGTGCCAGCAGCCAAGGTAGCGGGAGGGCCTACGAGGAGTACTTC
clone size: many; J gene: TRBJ2-1; D gene: -; V gene: TRBV5-1; CDR3 protein: CASSLGGGQRSYNEQFF; CDR3 DNA: TGCGCCAGCAGCTTGGGGGGGGGACAGAGGTCCTACAATGAGCAGTTCTTC
clone size: -; J gene: TRBJ2-7; D gene: TRBD1; V gene: TRBV6-1; CDR3 protein: CASNGGQDRSYDQYF; CDR3 DNA: TGTGCCAGCAATGGCGGACAGGACCGTTCTTACGATCAGTACTTC
clone size: many; J gene: TRBJ2-6; D gene: -; V gene: TRBV28; CDR3 protein: CASSRGGSGANVLTF; CDR3 DNA: TGTGCCAGCAGTCGCGGAGGCTCTGGGGCCAACGTCCTGACTTTC
clone size: many; J gene: TRBJ1-1; D gene: -; V gene: TRBV28; CDR3 protein: CASTTGTGNTEAFF; CDR3 DNA: TGTGCCAGCACCACGGGCACAGGGAACACTGAAGCTTTCTTT
clone size: many; J gene: TRBJ2-7; D gene: -; V gene: TRBV6-8; CDR3 protein: CASSYGDSSYEQYF; CDR3 DNA: TGTGCCAGCAGTTACGGGGATTCCTCCTACGAGCAGTACTTC
clone size: many; J gene: TRBJ2-7; D gene: -; V gene: TRBV3-1; CDR3 protein: CASSHSAGYYEQYF; CDR3 DNA: TGTGCCAGCAGCCACTCGGCCGGATACTACGAGCAGTACTTC
clone size: many; J gene: TRBJ1-1; D gene: -; V gene: TRBV6-2/TRBV6-3; CDR3 protein: CASSYRDTADRPNTEAFF; CDR3 DNA: TGTGCCAGCAGTTACAGGGACACCGCGGACCGGCCTAACACTGAAGCTTTCTTT
clone size: -; J gene: TRBJ2-1; D gene: TRBD2; V gene: TRBV15; CDR3 protein: CATSIETSGIYFNEQFF; CDR3 DNA: TGTGCCACCAGCATAGAGACTAGCGGAATCTACTTCAATGAGCAGTTCTTC
clone size: medium-sized; J gene: TRBJ1-1; D gene: -; V gene: TRBV5-6; CDR3 protein: CASSHQGYTEAFF; CDR3 DNA: TGTGCCAGCAGCCACCAGGGATACACTGAAGCTTTCTTT
clone size: medium-sized; J gene: TRBJ1-6; D gene: -; V gene: TRBV28; CDR3 protein: CASRPTGSNSPLHF; CDR3 DNA: TGTGCCAGCAGGCCTACAGGCTCCAATTCACCCCTCCACTTT
clone size: medium-sized; J gene: TRBJ2-1; D gene: -; V gene: TRBV6-1; CDR3 protein: CASTARGDIHNEQFF; CDR3 DNA: TGTGCCAGCACCGCCCGGGGTGATATCCACAATGAGCAGTTCTTC
clone size: many; J gene: TRBJ1-6; D gene: TRBD1; V gene: TRBV3-1; CDR3 protein: CASSQDGTANSPLHF; CDR3 DNA: TGTGCCAGCAGCCAAGATGGGACAGCGAATTCACCCCTCCACTTT
clone size: many; J gene: TRBJ2-5; D gene: -; V gene: TRBV6-1; CDR3 protein: CASSLNMGRGTQYF; CDR3 DNA: TGTGCCAGCAGCCTAAATATGGGTCGGGGGACCCAGTACTTC
clone size: -; J gene: TRBJ2-6; D gene: TRBD1; V gene: TRBV6-1; CDR3 protein: CSSSLGQGSRAGANVLSF; CDR3 DNA: TGTTCCAGCAGCCTTGGACAGGGAAGTCGGGCTGGGGCCAACGTCCTGTCTTTC
clone size: many; J gene: TRBJ2-6; D gene: -; V gene: TRBV27; CDR3 protein: CASSSRASGANVLTF; CDR3 DNA: TGTGCCAGCAGTTCCCGAGCCTCTGGGGCCAACGTCCTGACTTTC
clone size: medium-sized; J gene: TRBJ2-1; D gene: TRBD2; V gene: TRBV27; CDR3 protein: CASSQTSGSSEQFF; CDR3 DNA: TGTGCCAGCAGTCAGACTAGCGGGAGCTCGGAGCAGTTCTTC
clone size: medium-sized; J gene: TRBJ1-3; D gene: -; V gene: TRBV20-1; CDR3 protein: CSASEGAGNTIYF; CDR3 DNA: TGCAGTGCTAGTGAAGGGGCCGGAAACACCATATATTTT
clone size: many; J gene: TRBJ1-1; D gene: -; V gene: TRBV2; CDR3 protein: CASKAEMNTEAFF; CDR3 DNA: TGTGCCAGCAAGGCAGAAATGAACACTGAAGCTTTCTTT
clone size: many; J gene: TRBJ2-3; D gene: -; V gene: TRBV3-1; CDR3 protein: CASSGPGTDTQYF; CDR3 DNA: TGTGCCAGCAGCGGTCCAGGCACAGATACGCAGTATTTT
clone size: many; J gene: TRBJ1-5; D gene: -; V gene: TRBV20-1; CDR3 protein: CSARDATGKGNQPQHF; CDR3 DNA: TGCAGTGCTAGAGATGCCACAGGGAAAGGCAATCAGCCCCAGCATTTT
clone size: -; J gene: TRBJ2-3; D gene: TRBD2; V gene: TRBV28; CDR3 protein: CASSLWVTSGRAPDTQYF; CDR3 DNA: TGTGCCAGCAGTTTATGGGTGACTAGCGGGAGGGCCCCGGATACGCAGTATTTT
clone size: many; J gene: TRBJ2-2; D gene: -; V gene: TRBV7-3; CDR3 protein: CASSLNEAPGELFF; CDR3 DNA: TGTGCCAGCAGCTTAAACGAGGCGCCCGGGGAGCTGTTTTTT
clone size: -; J gene: TRBJ2-1; D gene: TRBD2; V gene: TRBV7-2; CDR3 protein: CASSLSGTHNEQFF; CDR3 DNA: TGTGCCAGCAGCTTAAGCGGGACCCACAATGAGCAGTTCTTC
clone size: many; J gene: TRBJ1-4; D gene: -; V gene: TRBV7-9; CDR3 protein: CASSSQGNEKLFF; CDR3 DNA: TGTGCCAGCAGCTCACAGGGAAATGAAAAACTGTTTTTT
clone size: once; J gene: TRBJ2-7; D gene: -; V gene: TRBV7-3; CDR3 protein: CQQPQDGGYPNEQYF; CDR3 DNA: TGCCAGCAGCCCCAGGACGGAGGATATCCCAACGAGCAGTACTTC
clone size: many; J gene: TRBJ1-1; D gene: -; V gene: TRBV11-2; CDR3 protein: CASSLFGAENTEAFF; CDR3 DNA: TGTGCCAGCAGCTTATTCGGGGCGGAGAACACTGAAGCTTTCTTT